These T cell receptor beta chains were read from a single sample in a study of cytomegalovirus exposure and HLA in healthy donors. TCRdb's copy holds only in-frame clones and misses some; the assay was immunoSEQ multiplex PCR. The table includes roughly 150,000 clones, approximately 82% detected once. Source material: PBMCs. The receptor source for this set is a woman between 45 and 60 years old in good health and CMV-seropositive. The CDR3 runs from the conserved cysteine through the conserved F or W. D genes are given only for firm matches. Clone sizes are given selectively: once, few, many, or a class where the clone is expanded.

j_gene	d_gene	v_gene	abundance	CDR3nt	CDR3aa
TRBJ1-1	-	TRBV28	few	TGTGCCAGCAGTCCCCCGACCGGGGACACTGAAGCTTTCTTT	CASSPPTGDTEAFF
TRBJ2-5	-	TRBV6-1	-	TGTGCCAGCAGTATGTGGGAGCAGTACTTC	CASSMWEQYF
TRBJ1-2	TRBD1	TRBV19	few	TGTGCCAGTATGCCGGGACAGGGAGGACAACGTGGCTACACCTTC	CASMPGQGGQRGYTF
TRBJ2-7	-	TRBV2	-	TGTGCCGCACTACCCGCCGCGGGGTACGAGCAGTACTTC	CAALPAAGYEQYF
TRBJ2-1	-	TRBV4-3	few	TGCGCCAGCAGCCGGACACAGATGAGCTCCTACAATGAGCAGTTCTTC	CASSRTQMSSYNEQFF
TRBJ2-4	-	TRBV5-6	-	TGTGCCAGCAGCTCCGGGATAGTAGCCAAAAACATTCAGTACTTC	CASSSGIVAKNIQYF
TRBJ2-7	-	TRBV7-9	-	TGTGCCAGCAGCTTACAAAACTACGAGCAGTACTTC	CASSLQNYEQYF
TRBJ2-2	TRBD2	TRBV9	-	TGTGCCAGCAGCGTAGGGACTAGCGGGGGGACCGGGGAGCTGTTTTTT	CASSVGTSGGTGELFF
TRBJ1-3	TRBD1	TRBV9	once	TGTGCCAGCAGCGTGGACAGGGGGAAGGCTGGAAACACCATATATTTT	CASSVDRGKAGNTIYF
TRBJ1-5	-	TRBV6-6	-	TGTGCCAGCAGTCCACTTCACAGGGAAGGGACCCAGCATTTT	CASSPLHREGTQHF
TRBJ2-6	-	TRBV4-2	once	TGTGCCAGCAGCCAAGATTTGCGGCGCGGGGCCAACGTCCTGACTTTC	CASSQDLRRGANVLTF
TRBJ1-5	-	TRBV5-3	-	TGTGCCAGAACCAGGGGCATCAATCAGCCCCAGCATTTT	CARTRGINQPQHF
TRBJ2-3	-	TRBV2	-	TGTGCCAGCCCCCGCCAGCGGACCACAGATACGCAGTATTTT	CASPRQRTTDTQYF
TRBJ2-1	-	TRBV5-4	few	TGTGCCAGCAGCTTCTTTAGGGGTGGGTCCTACAATGAGCAGTTCTTC	CASSFFRGGSYNEQFF
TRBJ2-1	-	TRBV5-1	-	TGCGCCAGCAGGGAAGACGGGACTTCTATTTACAATGAGCAGTTCTTC	CASREDGTSIYNEQFF
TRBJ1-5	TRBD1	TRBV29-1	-	TGCAGCGTTTCTACCGGGACAGTCCATCAGCCCCAGCATTTT	CSVSTGTVHQPQHF
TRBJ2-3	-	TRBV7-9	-	TGTGCCAGCAGCTTAGGACAGTCTTACACAGATACGCAGTATTTT	CASSLGQSYTDTQYF
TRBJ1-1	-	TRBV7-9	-	TGTTCCAGCAGCTCAGCTGAAGCTTTCTTT	CSSSSAEAFF
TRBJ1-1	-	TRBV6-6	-	TGTGCCAGCAGTTACTCCCCCGTAGACACTGAAGCTTTCTTT	CASSYSPVDTEAFF
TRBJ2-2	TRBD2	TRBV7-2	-	TGTGCCAGCAGCTACCAGGGAGCGGGGGGGCCTAGGGAGCTGTTTTTT	CASSYQGAGGPRELFF
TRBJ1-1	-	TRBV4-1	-	TGCGCCAGCACCAGGGGTAGCACTGAAGCTTTCTTT	CASTRGSTEAFF
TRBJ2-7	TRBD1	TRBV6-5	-	TGTGCCAGCAGTTACTCCAGGGGGCCCTACGAGCAGTACTTC	CASSYSRGPYEQYF
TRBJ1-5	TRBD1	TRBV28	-	TGTGCCAGCAAGCGGACAGGCGGCTATAGCAATCAGCCCCAGCATTTT	CASKRTGGYSNQPQHF
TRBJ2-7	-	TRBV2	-	TGTGCCAGCAGTCCCCTCTACGAGCAGTACTTC	CASSPLYEQYF
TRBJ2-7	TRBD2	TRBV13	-	TGTGCCAGCAGCTTAATGCGGGGGGTCCCCTACGAGCAGTACTTC	CASSLMRGVPYEQYF
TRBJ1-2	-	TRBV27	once	TGTGCCAGCAGTCCACAGGGCATGGGCTATGGCTACACCTTC	CASSPQGMGYGYTF
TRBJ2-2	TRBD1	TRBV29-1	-	TGCAGCGCGGGACAGGGGTTCGGGAGCACCGGGGAGCTGTTTTTT	CSAGQGFGSTGELFF
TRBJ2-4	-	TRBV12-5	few	TGTGCTAGTGGTTTGGATACAGGGACGGCCAAAAACATTCAGTACTTC	CASGLDTGTAKNIQYF
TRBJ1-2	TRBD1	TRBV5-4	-	TGTGCCAGCAGCTTTCAGACAGGGAGAGACGGCTACACCTTC	CASSFQTGRDGYTF
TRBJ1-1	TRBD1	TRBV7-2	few	TGTGCCAGCAGCTTAGTTCAGGGGGCGGGGACTGAAGCTTTCTTT	CASSLVQGAGTEAFF